This TCR beta chain was sequenced for a study of CD8 T cells in ankylosing spondylitis. Overall study results and limits: Disease-linked clones were CD8+ and relatively rare in peripheral blood. Reports say disease-linked clones showed up significantly more in matched ankylosing spondylitis synovial fluid. Earlier reports found some motif variants in synovial fluid and blood in reactive arthritis.

In the case of this clonotype: Its antigen is currently unknown.

Trimming took 5 bases from V and 4 from J, leaving 17 bases between them. This CDR3 is built from 15 residues. Per germline, CDR1 MNHNS and CDR2 SASEGT. Via MiXCR, TCRdb re-called the 5' RACE reads, giving one row per CDR3 protein. The table lists 250,000 or so distinct CDR3 sequences, approximately 10% of them singletons. The chain links TRBV6-1 to TRBJ1-2, with D maybe TRBD1 (6 bases). This TCR derives from a male donor with ankylosing spondylitis or in good health (not recorded which). Material: blood, either unsorted or a sorted T cell fraction (not recorded which). CDR3 sequence (DNA): TGTGCCAGCAGTCGTTCTTTACAGGGCTCCTATGGCTACACCTTC. This translates into CASSRSLQGSYGYTF.